Shown below are 15 T cell receptor beta chains from a single sample sequenced in a study of blood T cell repertoires in COVID-19. Profiled with immunoSEQ multiplex PCR; TCRdb holds only in-frame clones, not every one. The sample has 300,000 or so clones, about 84% seen once. Sequencing was done on a sample of peripheral blood. These receptors all come from a woman aged 50 to 65 with acute or convalescent COVID-19.

V usage is TRBV7-8 and J usage is TRBJ1-2; 10 bases are shared with TRBD1. V shed 1 base and J 3 bases; nucleotides not matched to a gene: 5. The CDR3 totals 16 residues. The germline V gene has CDR1 SGHVS and CDR2 FQNEAQ. The CDR3 here is CASSLGTGGSDYGYTF. The CDR3 bases are TGTGCCAGCAGCTTAGGGACAGGGGGAAGCGACTATGGCTACACCTTC. The full variable domain, its missing parts supplied by reference TRBV7-8 and TRBJ1-2, is GAGVSQSPRYKVAKRGQDVALRCDPISGHVSLFWYQQALGQGPEFLTYFQNEAQLDKSGLPSDRFFAERPEGSVSTLKIQRTQQEDSAVYLCASSLGTGGSDYGYTFGSGTRLTVV.

The rearrangement joins TRBV19 to TRBJ2-2; 7 positions match TRBD2. Trimming at V came to 4 bases and at J to 8 bases, leaving 7 bases not matched to a gene. Germline assignment: CDR1 LNHDA and CDR2 SQIVND (reference sequence). The CDR3 extends over 14 amino acids. The CDR3 DNA reads as TGTGCCAGTAGTACAGGGACTACCCTTGGGGAGCTGTTTTTT. It specifies CASSTGTTLGELFF.

This clone appeared once. One junction end disagrees with the germline gene, perhaps due to a read error. This chain uses TRBV7-7 with TRBJ2-1; TRBD2 is a possible D gene (7 bases). CDR1 is SSHAT and CDR2 is FNYEAQ in the germline V gene (reference sequence). The CDR3 has 16 amino acids. The CDR3: CASSPSGGGVSNEQFF. Written as DNA, the CDR3 is TGTGCTAGCAGCCCCAGTGGGGGGGGCGTTAGTAATGAGCAGTTCTTC.

This chain uses TRBV9 with TRBJ2-7; 8 bases align to TRBD1. CDR3 length: 14 residues. The germline V gene encodes CDR1 SGDLS and CDR2 YYNGEE. V trimming: 4 bases; J trimming: 2 bases; junction bases outside the gene matches: 5. Written as DNA, the CDR3 is TGTGCCAGCAGCCCGCAGACAGGGGCCTACGAGCAGTACTTC. Its translation is CASSPQTGAYEQYF.

This rearrangement joins TRBV6-5 to TRBJ1-5; no clear D gene. From germline, CDR1 is MNHEY and CDR2 SVGAGI. V was trimmed by 10 bases and J by 9 bases, leaving 16 bases between them. The CDR3 contains 12 residues. The CDR3 nucleotides are TGTGCCACCGGGAGCCGCCTAATGCCCCAGCATTTT. Translation gives CATGSRLMPQHF.

This clone was observed once. The gene calls are TRBV24-1 and TRBJ2-7; D may be TRBD1 (5 bases). The germline V and J ends were trimmed by 2 bases and 0 bases, with 13 bases remaining between them. The CDR3 contains 16 residues. Germline V gives CDR1 KGHDR, CDR2 SFDVKD. The CDR3 loop is CATSDSRQGHSYEQYF. The CDR3 nucleotides read TGTGCCACCAGTGATTCTCGGCAGGGCCACTCCTACGAGCAGTACTTC.

The chain uses TRBV5-4 and TRBJ1-1, with 9 bases lining up with TRBD1. Looked up from germline, CDR1 is SGHNT and CDR2 is YYREEE (reference sequence). The CDR3 is made up of 16 amino acids. The V and J ends lost 4 bases and 4 bases, in that order; junction bases with no gene match: 11. CDR3 residues: CASSRYRGPGGTEAFF. The CDR3 DNA is TGTGCCAGCAGCAGATACAGGGGGCCGGGTGGCACTGAAGCTTTCTTT. Full variable domain (missing parts from reference TRBV5-4 and TRBJ1-1): ETGVTQSPTHLIKTRGQQVTLRCSSQSGHNTVSWYQQALGQGPQFIFQYYREEENGRGNFPPRFSGLQFPNYSSELNVNALELDDSALYLCASSRYRGPGGTEAFFGQGTRLTVV.

V and J are TRBV9 and TRBJ1-2; 7 positions agree with TRBD1. J was trimmed by 5 bases and V by 4 bases; bases with no gene match: 2. CDR1 is SGDLS and CDR2 is YYNGEE in the germline V gene. There are 12 residues in the CDR3. This chain's CDR3 is CASSKTGYGYTF. The CDR3 DNA reads TGTGCCAGCAGCAAGACAGGGTATGGCTACACCTTC.

This chain links TRBV30 with TRBJ1-6; 7 nucleotides line up with TRBD1. V was clipped by 3 bases and J by 9 bases; unmatched bases: 11. This CDR3 spans 15 amino acids. The germline V gene encodes CDR1 GTSNPN and CDR2 SVGIG (reference sequence). As DNA, the CDR3 is TGTGCCTGGAGAAGGTGGGGGACAGCCCTTTCACCCCTCCACTTT. It yields the protein CAWRRWGTALSPLHF.

The gene calls are TRBV2 and TRBJ2-5, with 8 positions matching TRBD2. J was trimmed by 9 bases and V by 1 base; bases with no gene match: 4. This CDR3 has 13 residues. Germline CDR1 and CDR2: SNHLY and FYNNEI. The DNA for the CDR3 is TGTGCCAGCAGTGAAGAGACTAGCGTTCCCCAGTACTTC. Protein: CASSEETSVPQYF. Full variable domain (missing parts from reference TRBV2 and TRBJ2-5): EPEVTQTPSHQVTQMGQEVILRCVPISNHLYFYWYRQILGQKVEFLVSFYNNEISEKSEIFDDQFSVERPDGSNFTLKIRSTKLEDSAMYFCASSEETSVPQYFGPGTRLLVL.

The rearrangement links TRBV6-5 to TRBJ2-3, with D unclear. CDR1 and CDR2 (germline): MNHEY, SVGAGI. CDR3 length: 14 amino acids. V lost 5 bases to trimming and J lost 1 base, with 10 bases between them. The CDR3 protein is CASSLLQGTDTQYF. CDR3 nucleotide sequence: TGTGCCAGCAGTCTTCTCCAGGGCACAGATACGCAGTATTTT.

CDR3 residues: CASSLRGTYEQYF. For the CDR3, the DNA is TGTGCCAGCAGTTTAAGGGGAACCTACGAGCAGTACTTC. The chain couples TRBV27 to TRBJ2-7, with TRBD1 as a possible D gene (5 bases). The CDR3 is made up of 13 amino acids. In germline, CDR1 is MNHEY, CDR2 SMNVEV (reference sequence). Trimming pared 2 bases from V and 2 bases from J, leaving 7 bases between.

The chain links TRBV6-2 or TRBV6-3 to TRBJ1-1, with D perhaps TRBD1 (6 bases). Deletions cut 6 bases from V and 6 bases from J, with 8 bases between. This CDR3 spans 11 amino acids. Germline CDR1 MNHEY, CDR2 SVGEGT. CDR3 sequence: CASSQGSEAFF. The CDR3 DNA is TGTGCCAGCAGCCAGGGGTCTGAAGCTTTCTTT.

This chain links TRBV5-6 with TRBJ2-1; TRBD1 aligns across 8 bases. V lost 3 bases and J lost 6; bases outside the gene matches: 8. CDR1 SGHDT and CDR2 YYEEEE come from the germline V gene. The length of the CDR3 is 15 residues. The CDR3 DNA reads TGTGCCAGCAGCTGGGTAGACAGGGGAGGCAATGAGCAGTTCTTC. The encoded protein is CASSWVDRGGNEQFF.

This clone was counted a single time. This chain uses TRBV19 with TRBJ2-3, with D possibly matching TRBD2 (5 bases). Germline V CDR1 and CDR2: LNHDA, SQIVND (reference sequence). V lost 3 bases to trimming and J lost 4 bases, with 14 bases between them. The CDR3 consists of 15 residues. CDR3: CASSMAAQRPDTQYF. CDR3 DNA sequence: TGTGCCAGTAGTATGGCAGCCCAGCGGCCAGATACGCAGTATTTT.